The 22 T cell receptor beta chains reported below all come from one sample, sequenced in a study of metastatic and nonmetastatic thyroid tumors. TCRdb re-called clones via MiXCR from the PCR reads. The sample has just under 60,000 clones, roughly 15% seen once; the top ten hold roughly a tenth. The entire patient cohort was treatment-naive prior to thyroid surgery. Specimen: blood. Receptor source: a male donor with papillary thyroid cancer or a benign thyroid nodule (not recorded which). Some clones in this sample may be carry-over from other donors' samples.

This clone was seen many times. The J gene is TRBJ1-2, the V gene TRBV7-8; TRBD1 aligns across 9 bases. There are 15 residues in the CDR3. Per the germline V gene, CDR1 is SGHVS and CDR2 is FQNEAQ. Germline trimming cut 5 bases from V and 3 bases from J; bases unmatched to any gene: 7. The CDR3 spells CASSADDRGYYGYTF. Here the CDR3 DNA reads TGTGCCAGCAGCGCAGACGACAGGGGGTACTATGGCTACACCTTC. Using reference TRBV7-8 and TRBJ1-2 for the parts outside the CDR3, the full variable domain is GAGVSQSPRYKVAKRGQDVALRCDPISGHVSLFWYQQALGQGPEFLTYFQNEAQLDKSGLPSDRFFAERPEGSVSTLKIQRTQQEDSAVYLCASSADDRGYYGYTFGSGTRLTVV.

This clone was seen many times. The rearrangement uses TRBV18 and TRBJ2-1; D might be TRBD2 (6 bases). The V end was cut by 6 bases, the J end by 7 bases, with 16 bases between. The germline V gene encodes CDR1 KGHSH and CDR2 LQKENI. CDR3 length equals 14 residues. The CDR3 reads CASSSVEGLNEQFF. CDR3 coding DNA: TGTGCCAGCTCGTCGGTGGAGGGTTTGAATGAGCAGTTCTTC.

This clone was seen only a few times. Since a much larger clone is just one base distant, this may be a read error. The gene calls are TRBV4-3 and TRBJ2-1; 8 nucleotides agree with TRBD2. There are 15 residues in the CDR3. V lost 5 bases to trimming and J lost 5 bases; unmatched junction nucleotides: 8. Germline CDR1 reads LGHNA; CDR2 reads YSLEER. CDR3 in amino acids: CASSSGTSTHNEQFF. The CDR3, as DNA: TGCGCCAGCAGCTCCGGGACTAGTACCCACAATGAGCAGTTCTTC.

This clone was seen more than once but under ten times. A single base separates this from a much larger clone, so it may be a read error. This chain connects TRBV10-2 to TRBJ2-7; 8 positions agree with TRBD1. Germline CDR1 WSHSY, CDR2 SAAADI. J gave up 6 bases and V 6 bases, and 19 bases lay outside the gene matches. There are 17 residues in the CDR3. The CDR3 DNA reads as TGCGCCAGCAGCCCCCGGGACAGGTTTAGCGTGGTCGTCGAGCAGTACTTC. It is translated as CASSPRDRFSVVVEQYF.

This clone was found many times. The gene calls are TRBV5-1 and TRBJ2-5; 13 bases align to TRBD2. The CDR3 runs to 16 residues. Per germline, CDR1 SGHRS and CDR2 YFSETQ. The V segment lost 4 bases and the J segment 4 bases; nucleotides outside the gene matches: 7. DNA of the CDR3: TGCGCCAGCAGCGCACTACTAGCGGGAGGGGGAGAGACCCAGTACTTC. This sequence encodes CASSALLAGGGETQYF.

Points on this clone: The germline gene is not matched at one end of the junction; a read error may be the cause. V usage is TRBV3-1 and J usage is TRBJ2-6; 8 nucleotides match TRBD2. The CDR3 loop spans 19 amino acids. CDR1 and CDR2 (germline): LGHDT, YNNKEL (reference sequence). Here the CDR3 reads CASSPRGAGETSGDNVLTF. In DNA form, the CDR3 reads TGTGCCAGCAGCCCTCGGGGAGCGGGGGAAACCTCTGGGGACAACGTCCTGACTTTC. Supplemented by reference TRBV3-1 and TRBJ2-6, the full variable domain reads DTAVSQTPKYLVTQMGNDKSIKCEQNLGHDTMYWYKQDSKKFLKIMFSYNNKELIINETVPNRFSPKSPDKAHLNLHINSLELGDSAVYFCASSPRGAGETSGDNVLTFGAGSRLTVL.

This clone was seen more than once but under ten times. The rearrangement uses TRBV5-4 and TRBJ1-2; 7 bases agree with TRBD1. This CDR3 contains 14 residues. Germline CDR1 is SGHNT and CDR2 is YYREEE (reference sequence). The trim removed 3 bases at V and 6 bases at J, leaving 8 bases unmatched. CDR3 region: CASSSPTGVNGYTF. Here the CDR3 DNA reads TGTGCCAGCAGCTCCCCTACAGGGGTGAATGGCTACACCTTC.

This clone was found many times. CDR3 nucleotides: TGTGCCTGGGCCAGAAGACAGGGGGAAAATCAGCCCCAGCATTTT. This sequence encodes CAWARRQGENQPQHF. This sequence joins TRBV30 and TRBJ1-5; TRBD1 agrees at 9 bases. The CDR3 runs to 15 residues. The germline V gene encodes CDR1 GTSNPN and CDR2 SVGIG (reference sequence). J lost 4 bases, V lost 5 bases, and 9 bases had no gene match.

Remarks on this clone: One end of the junction is discordant with germline, which a read error may explain. The chain combines TRBV6-1 with TRBJ1-5, with D unclear. This CDR3 has 14 residues. Germline V gene lookup returns CDR1 MNHNS and CDR2 SASEGT. CDR3 region: CASSEDVRNHPQHF. The CDR3 DNA follows: TGTGCCAGCAGTGAAGACGTCAGGAATCATCCCCAGCATTTT.

The chain joins TRBV4-1 to TRBJ2-5, with D perhaps TRBD2 (5 bases). Germline CDR1 MGHRA, CDR2 YSYEKL. This CDR3 contains 13 residues. V lost 5 bases and J 5 bases, leaving 12 bases between the germline ends. The CDR3: CASSSQSGETQYF. In DNA, the CDR3 is TGCGCCAGCAGCTCCCAATCGGGGGAGACCCAGTACTTC.

The CDR3 loop reads CAFSGGNEQFF. CDR3 nucleotide sequence: TGTGCCTTTAGTGGTGGAAATGAGCAGTTCTTC. The chain links TRBV30 to TRBJ2-1, with unresolved D. The ends were cut back, 7 bases at V and 7 bases at J, with 11 bases in the middle. Germline loops: CDR1 GTSNPN, CDR2 SVGIG (reference sequence). The CDR3 totals 11 residues.

In its sample, this clone was seen many times. This sequence joins TRBV28 and TRBJ2-5; 9 nucleotides agree with TRBD2. CDR3 length: 16 amino acids. The germline gives CDR1 MDHEN, CDR2 SYDVKM. With V trimmed by 1 base and J by 1 base, 4 bases remained unmatched. The CDR3 coding sequence is TGTGCCAGCAGTTTATTGGGCGGGGGGGGCCAAGAGACCCAGTACTTC. Translating it yields CASSLLGGGGQETQYF. Together with reference TRBV28 and TRBJ2-5, the CDR3 gives the full variable domain: DVKVTQSSRYLVKRTGEKVFLECVQDMDHENMFWYRQDPGLGLRLIYFSYDVKMKEKGDIPEGYSVSREKKERFSLILESASTNQTSMYLCASSLLGGGGQETQYFGPGTRLLVL.

Many counts were recorded for this clone. The rearrangement uses TRBV6-1 and TRBJ2-3; unclear D gene. CDR3 length: 14 residues. Germline CDR1 MNHNS, CDR2 SASEGT. Trimming took 5 bases from V and 0 from J, leaving 9 bases between them. CDR3 region: CASSPGTSTDTQYF. The CDR3 nucleotides are TGTGCCAGCAGTCCAGGAACTAGCACAGATACGCAGTATTTT.

This clone was recorded at least ten times. The genes are TRBV19 and TRBJ2-2; 9 positions agree with TRBD1. The CDR3 contains 14 residues. The germline V gene has CDR1 LNHDA and CDR2 SQIVND (reference sequence). After removal of 5 bases from V and 7 bases from J, the junction contained 5 bases not matched to a gene. CDR3 residues: CASSSQGAGGELFF. As DNA, the CDR3 is TGTGCCAGTAGTTCACAGGGGGCCGGCGGGGAGCTGTTTTTT.

The table lists this clone with many counts. The chain recombines TRBV6-5 with TRBJ1-5; D remains unclear. The CDR3 length is 13 residues. Trimming shortened V by 0 bases and J by 4 bases, and 4 bases separated the two germline ends. Germline V gene lookup returns CDR1 MNHEY and CDR2 SVGAGI. Here the CDR3 reads CASSYSENQPQHF. The CDR3 coding sequence is TGTGCCAGCAGTTACTCGGAGAATCAGCCCCAGCATTTT.

This clone was found many times. The V call is TRBV25-1, the J call TRBJ1-6; TRBD1 is a possible D gene (5 bases). The germline V gene has CDR1 MGHDK and CDR2 SYGVNS. V lost 3 bases and J 7 bases, leaving 7 bases between the germline ends. CDR3 length equals 13 residues. The CDR3 sequence: CASSDPGNSPLHF. The CDR3, as DNA: TGTGCCAGCAGTGACCCAGGGAATTCACCCCTCCACTTT.

On this clone itself: A much larger clone lies one base from this, so it may be a read error. The chain has TRBV20-1 and TRBJ2-5; the D gene is possibly TRBD1 (5 bases). The J call could be wrong; TRBJ2-1 is a better fit for the DNA end. CDR3 length: 11 residues. Germline values: CDR1 DFQATT, CDR2 SNEGSKA (reference sequence). The CDR3 nucleotides are TGCAGTGCAAAGCAGGGTGATGAGCAGTTCTTC. As protein: CSAKQGDEQFF.

This chain joins TRBV27 and TRBJ2-7, with D possibly TRBD2 on 5 matching bases. CDR1 is MNHEY, CDR2 SMNVEV, per germline (reference sequence). The CDR3 runs 15 residues. The ends were cut back, 7 bases at V and 2 bases at J, with 18 bases in the middle. CDR3 in DNA: TGTGCCAGCAATCTTGGGTACGGGGTTGCCTACGAGCAGTACTTC. This gives the protein CASNLGYGVAYEQYF.

Many counts were recorded for this clone. This chain uses TRBV19 with TRBJ1-5; 7 positions agree with TRBD1. Germline V gene sequence: CDR1 LNHDA, CDR2 SQIVND (reference sequence). With V trimmed by 3 bases and J by 3 bases, 8 bases remained unmatched. The CDR3 loop spans 16 amino acids. The CDR3 DNA reads TGTGCCAGTAGTATCCCCGACAGGGTACACAATCAGCCCCAGCATTTT. Amino acid sequence: CASSIPDRVHNQPQHF.

This clone was seen ten or more times. This sequence joins TRBV3-1 and TRBJ1-6, with TRBD1 matching 8 bases. CDR1 is LGHDT and CDR2 is YNNKEL in the germline V gene (reference sequence). This CDR3 region has 16 residues. With V trimmed by 3 bases and J by 14 bases, 15 bases remained unmatched. CDR3 in DNA: TGTGCCAGCAGCCATATTGCGTCGGACAGGGCTATGGCCCTCCACTTT. Protein: CASSHIASDRAMALHF.

This clone was seen at least ten times. This chain connects TRBV5-1 to TRBJ1-2; D uncertain. Trimming stripped 4 bases from V and 2 bases from J, with 15 bases between. The CDR3 has 15 amino acids. Germline V gene data show CDR1 as SGHRS and CDR2 as YFSETQ. CDR3 sequence: CASSTGLSPNYGYTF. In nucleotides, the CDR3 is TGCGCCAGCAGCACCGGACTCTCCCCAAACTATGGCTACACCTTC.

At least ten counts were recorded for this clone. This chain uses TRBV5-1 with TRBJ1-1, with a possible D match to TRBD1 (6 bases). With 6 bases removed from V and 11 bases from J, the gap between germline ends came to 14 bases. This CDR3 contains 11 residues. The germline gives CDR1 SGHRS, CDR2 YFSETQ. In DNA, the CDR3 is TGCGCCAGCATACAGGGTTCGGAGGCTTTCTTT. It specifies CASIQGSEAFF.